The 12 T cell receptor beta chains in this list originate from one sample, sequenced in a study of response to subunit inactivated influenza vaccine. TCRdb called the RT-PCR reads again in MiXCR, with one record for every CDR3 protein. Of 450,000 to 600,000 distinct CDR3 sequences in the sample, about 15% were seen once. Sequenced material: CD4+ T cells sorted from PBMCs, taken roughly 24 months after vaccination. The receptor set was obtained from a man aged 45 to 70 who received an inactivated influenza vaccine.

This clonotype was counted a few times. The chain combines TRBV18 with TRBJ1-5, with 8 bases matching TRBD1. The CDR3 extends over 15 amino acids. Per the germline V gene, CDR1 is KGHSH and CDR2 is LQKENI. V lost 7 bases to trimming and J lost 2 bases; unmatched junction nucleotides: 7. The DNA of the CDR3 is TGTGCCAGCTGCCAGACAGGGGATGGCAATCAGCCCCAGCATTTT. Translating it yields CASCQTGDGNQPQHF. The full variable domain, in which reference TRBV18 and TRBJ1-5 provide the parts outside the CDR3, is NAGVMQNPRHLVRRRGQEARLRCSPMKGHSHVYWYRQLPEEGLKFMVYLQKENIIDESGMPKERFSAEFPKEGPSILRIQQVVRGDSAAYFCASCQTGDGNQPQHFGDGTRLSIL.

V is TRBV4-3 and J is TRBJ1-2; D remains ambiguous. The CDR3 extends over 14 amino acids. Trimming left V 0 bases short and J 3 bases short, with 8 bases between. From germline, CDR1 is LGHNA and CDR2 YSLEER. CDR3 DNA: TGCGCCAGCAGCCAAGACCGCCCTCACTATGGCTACACCTTC. Translating gives CASSQDRPHYGYTF.

The genes are TRBV7-9 and TRBJ2-1; the D gene could be TRBD1 or TRBD2 (6 bases each). The CDR3 has 15 residues. The germline V and J ends were trimmed by 5 bases and 4 bases, with 15 bases remaining between them. The germline V gene encodes CDR1 SEHNR and CDR2 FQNEAQ (reference sequence). CDR3 loop: CASSPPGGAYNEQFF. The CDR3 DNA reads TGTGCCAGCAGCCCCCCCGGGGGCGCATACAATGAGCAGTTCTTC.

This clonotype has at least ten counts. The chain couples TRBV12-3 or TRBV12-4 to TRBJ2-7; D is unresolved. Trimming stripped 1 base from V and 2 bases from J, with 6 bases between. CDR3 size: 13 residues. As DNA, the CDR3 is TGTGCCAGCAGTTTAGACGGAGCCTACGAGCAGTACTTC. Its protein is CASSLDGAYEQYF.

This clonotype was observed a few times. The V call is TRBV23-1, the J call TRBJ1-5; maybe TRBD1 (6 bases). TRBV23-1 belongs to the ORF category, with a function that is uncertain. The CDR3 is 15 amino acids. V was clipped by 3 bases and J by 6 bases, with 15 bases between them. CDR3 sequence: CASSQTSKGVQPQHF. As DNA, the CDR3 is TGCGCCAGCAGTCAGACTTCGAAGGGGGTTCAGCCCCAGCATTTT.

This clonotype was picked up a small number of times. The chain has TRBV15 and TRBJ1-3; perhaps TRBD1 as D (6 bases). The CDR3 spans 15 residues. Germline loops: CDR1 LNHNV, CDR2 YYDKDF (reference sequence). V was clipped by 5 bases and J by 4 bases, with 15 bases between them. CDR3 amino acids: CATSARQVIGNTIYF. The CDR3 nucleotides are TGTGCCACCAGCGCCCGACAGGTTATAGGAAACACCATATATTTT.

The chain combines TRBV7-9 with TRBJ2-3; TRBD2 might be the D (5 bases). The CDR3 is 16 residues long. Trimming cost V 5 bases and J 0 bases, with 15 bases left between them. Germline CDR1 and CDR2: SEHNR and FQNEAQ (reference sequence). For the CDR3, the DNA is TGTGCCAGCAGCCCCATGGGAGCGACTAGCACAGATACGCAGTATTTT. This codes for CASSPMGATSTDTQYF.

This clonotype came up many times. The chain combines TRBV20-1 with TRBJ2-2, with D perhaps matching TRBD2 (5 bases). V gave up 6 bases and J gave up 7 bases, with 15 bases separating them. Looked up from germline, CDR1 is DFQATT and CDR2 is SNEGSKA (reference sequence). The CDR3 is 13 amino acids. CDR3 coding DNA: TGCAGTGCCCTGGGAGTAGGGAGCGGGGAGCTGTTTTTT. It codes for CSALGVGSGELFF.

This clonotype was counted many times. The chain combines TRBV12-3 or TRBV12-4 with TRBJ2-3; a possible D gene is TRBD1 (6 bases). The CDR3 has 12 residues. With 2 bases removed from V and 7 bases from J, the gap between germline ends came to 7 bases. The CDR3 reads CASSLQGHTQYF. CDR3 bases: TGTGCCAGCAGTTTACAGGGGCATACGCAGTATTTT.

V usage is TRBV7-8 and J usage is TRBJ2-1, with TRBD1 identical over 7 bases. CDR1 is SGHVS, CDR2 FQNEAQ, per germline. This CDR3 contains 17 residues. J lost 6 bases, V lost 5 bases, and 16 bases had no gene match. CDR3 bases: TGTGCCAGCAGCCCCCGCCAGACAGGGTTTAAGGGCAATGAGCAGTTCTTC. This sequence encodes CASSPRQTGFKGNEQFF.

This clonotype was seen a few times. The gene calls are TRBV7-8 and TRBJ2-2; 8 bases match TRBD2. CDR1 is SGHVS and CDR2 is FQNEAQ in the germline V gene. Germline trimming cut 4 bases from V and 0 bases from J; bases unmatched to any gene: 10. This CDR3 has 18 residues. As DNA, the CDR3 is TGTGCCAGCAGCTCCCTGGCGGGGGGACTAGCGAACACCGGGGAGCTGTTTTTT. Protein sequence: CASSSLAGGLANTGELFF.

This clonotype has more than one count but fewer than ten. The CDR3 loop reads CASSPRLSSYNEQFF. In DNA, the CDR3 is TGTGCCAGCAGCCCCCGGCTAAGCTCCTACAATGAGCAGTTCTTC. The V gene is TRBV7-8, the J gene TRBJ2-1; D gene unclear. Trimming stripped 5 bases from V and 0 bases from J, with 11 bases between. The germline V gene encodes CDR1 SGHVS and CDR2 FQNEAQ. The CDR3 runs to 15 residues.